This TCR beta chain was identified in a study of beta chain features in type 1 diabetes. Whole-study results and caveats: There was a moderate but significant shortening of TCRB CDR3s in all four CD4+ subsets of Type 1 diabetes patients. Relative to healthy donors, patients appeared to have naive, central memory and Treg TCRB repertoires that were more similar.

Concerning this clone: Its matching antigen is unknown.

Sorting of CD4+ naive, central memory, regulatory and stem cell-like memory cells was performed via CD45RO/CCR7/CD25/CD127/CD95/CD27. Expressed TCRB transcripts were sequenced, since all the RNA that had been isolated was reverse transcribed. TCRdb keeps only in-frame clones here, not all; method: immunoSEQ multiplex PCR. This sample carries more than 250,000 clones, just over 20% of them seen once, and the ten largest clones take less than 0.03%. The sequencing input was naive CD4+ T cells from blood. The origin of this receptor is a woman in her thirties or forties with type 1 diabetes.

CDR3 bases: TGTGCCAGCAGCCCCCGCCGCGGTCGTATCACCGGGGAGCTGTTTTTT. It yields the protein CASSPRRGRITGELFF. This chain links TRBV9 with TRBJ2-2; no definite D call. The CDR3 extends over 16 amino acids. The V end lost 4 bases, the J end lost 4 bases, and 17 bases lay between the germline ends. CDR1 and CDR2 (germline): SGDLS, YYNGEE.